These 8 T cell receptor beta chains came from one sample sequenced in a study of blood T cell repertoires in COVID-19 (TCRdb year 2020). Receptor libraries were prepared by the immunoSEQ multiplex PCR assay. TCRdb limited this immuneACCESS table to in-frame rearrangements with V and J called. A share of clones is missing; checked studies link under half to unresolved V genes, and the rest is unexplained. The sample records about 97,000 clones, approximately 89% of which are singletons. The ten largest clones add up to under 14% of the sample. Source material: peripheral blood. These receptors were collected from a woman aged 30 to 39 with acute or convalescent COVID-19.

This clone was detected once. The chain has TRBV30 and TRBJ1-2, with D possibly TRBD1 on 6 matching bases. CDR1 and CDR2 (germline): GTSNPN, SVGIG (reference sequence). Deletions cut 5 bases from V and 8 bases from J, with 12 bases between. The CDR3 length is 11 residues. This CDR3 reads CAWGTGRGYTF. The CDR3, as DNA: TGTGCCTGGGGAACAGGGCGAGGCTACACCTTC.

This sequence joins TRBV7-3 and TRBJ2-5, with D possibly being TRBD1 (7 bases). V was clipped by 4 bases and J by 7 bases, with 19 bases between them. The CDR3 contains 15 residues. Germline values: CDR1 SGHTA, CDR2 FQGTGA. The CDR3: CASSSPGGQAGTQYF. For the CDR3, the DNA is TGTGCCAGCAGCTCTCCAGGGGGGCAGGCCGGGACCCAGTACTTC.

The J gene is TRBJ1-4, the V gene TRBV11-2; D is undetermined. V was shortened by 5 bases and J by 4 bases, with 5 bases between the two germline ends. Germline V gives CDR1 SGHAT, CDR2 FQNNGV. The CDR3 contains 12 residues. Here the CDR3 DNA reads TGTGCCAGCAGCCGGGTTAATGAAAAACTGTTTTTT. Its protein is CASSRVNEKLFF.

This clone qualifies as medium-sized. The chain employs TRBV27 and TRBJ2-1; 9 bases are a match to TRBD1. The CDR3 is made up of 14 amino acids. Per the germline V gene, CDR1 is MNHEY and CDR2 is SMNVEV (reference sequence). With 5 bases clipped from V and 9 bases from J, the junction kept 8 bases outside the gene matches. The CDR3 is CASSEHRGPGEQFF. The CDR3 DNA sequence: TGTGCCAGCAGTGAACACAGGGGGCCCGGTGAGCAGTTCTTC.

The genes are TRBV15 and TRBJ1-3, with TRBD1 as a possible D gene (5 bases). The CDR3 extends over 15 amino acids. The V gene lost 1 base and the J gene lost 6 bases, with 13 bases spanning the gap. CDR1 LNHNV and CDR2 YYDKDF come from the germline V gene (reference sequence). As DNA, the CDR3 is TGTGCCACCAGCAGAGGGGCGGGGGAAGAAAACACCATATATTTT. As protein: CATSRGAGEENTIYF.

The chain carries TRBV10-3 and TRBJ2-7, with TRBD1 as a possible D gene (9 bases). Deletions cut 10 bases from V and 3 bases from J, with 28 bases between. Germline CDR1 reads ENHRY; CDR2 reads SYGVKD. The length of the CDR3 is 17 residues. The CDR3 loop reads CATRGGQGILTGYEQYF. The CDR3 region has the DNA TGTGCCACCCGGGGGGGACAGGGAATATTAACCGGCTACGAGCAGTACTTC.

This clone occurred once. V gene TRBV2 combines with J gene TRBJ2-1, with 8 bases that match TRBD2. Germline V gene data show CDR1 as SNHLY and CDR2 as FYNNEI. The V segment lost 6 bases and the J segment 7 bases; nucleotides outside the gene matches: 11. This CDR3 contains 15 residues. The CDR3 sequence is CASSFGGAGQNEQFF. CDR3 DNA sequence: TGTGCCAGCAGCTTCGGGGGGGCCGGCCAAAATGAGCAGTTCTTC.

The chain joins TRBV18 to TRBJ1-1; a weak D match, TRBD1 (5 bases). The CDR3 consists of 15 residues. CDR1 and CDR2 (germline): KGHSH, LQKENI. Trimming pared 3 bases from V and 0 bases from J, leaving 11 bases between. CDR3 DNA sequence: TGTGCCAGCTCACCCCCGGGACTTTTGAACACTGAAGCTTTCTTT. Translating gives CASSPPGLLNTEAFF.